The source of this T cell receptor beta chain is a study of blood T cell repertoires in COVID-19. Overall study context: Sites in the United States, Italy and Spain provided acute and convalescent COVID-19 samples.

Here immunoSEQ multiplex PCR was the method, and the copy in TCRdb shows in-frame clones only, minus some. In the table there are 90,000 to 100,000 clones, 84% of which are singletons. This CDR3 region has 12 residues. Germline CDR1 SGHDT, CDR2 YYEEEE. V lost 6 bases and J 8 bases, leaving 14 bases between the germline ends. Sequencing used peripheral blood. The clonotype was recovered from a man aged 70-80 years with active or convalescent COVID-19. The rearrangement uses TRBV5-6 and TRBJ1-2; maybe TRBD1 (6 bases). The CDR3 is CASNPQGKGYTF. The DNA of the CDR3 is TGTGCCAGCAACCCCCAGGGGAAGGGCTACACCTTC.